Listed below are T cell receptor beta chains from one sample, sequenced in a study of T cell changes during pregnancy in multiple sclerosis. Sequenced by immunoSEQ multiplex PCR; TCRdb stores in-frame clones only, minus some. The sample consists of about 100,000 clones, 90% to 95% of them appearing once. The sequencing used peripheral blood, collected before pregnancy. These receptor sequences come from a female donor with multiple sclerosis, enrolled in a pregnancy study. Both conserved end residues are part of each CDR3. D genes are given only for firm matches. Not every row has a clone size; where given, it reads once, few, many or a size class.

d_gene	abundance	v_gene	j_gene	CDR3nt	CDR3aa
TRBD2	-	TRBV7-9	TRBJ2-5	TGTGCCAGCAGCCGGACCCTAGCGGGCGCCAAAGAGACCCAGTACTTC	CASSRTLAGAKETQYF
-	-	TRBV5-1	TRBJ2-1	TGCGCCAGCAGTGAAGCTACCGACAGATTGCAGTTCTTC	CASSEATDRLQFF
-	-	TRBV18	TRBJ1-2	TGTGCCAGCTCAGCAACGGATCCCCAGGGCGCTAACTATGGCTACACCTTC	CASSATDPQGANYGYTF
TRBD2	-	TRBV5-4	TRBJ2-5	TGTGCCAGCAGCTTGGCCGGGGGGGCTTTGGGAGCGGAGACCCAGTACTTC	CASSLAGGALGAETQYF
-	-	TRBV28	TRBJ1-1	TGTGCCAGCAGTTTAGGGCAGGGGCGGGCTGAAGCTTTCTTT	CASSLGQGRAEAFF
TRBD2	-	TRBV5-1	TRBJ2-5	TGCGCCAGCAGCCTGGGACTAGAGGAGACCCAGTACTTC	CASSLGLEETQYF
TRBD2	once	TRBV27	TRBJ2-7	TGTGCCAGCAGTTTGGCAGGGGCCAAAACTAGCGGAGCTAGGGGCTACGAGCAGTACTTC	CASSLAGAKTSGARGYEQYF
TRBD2	-	TRBV27	TRBJ2-7	TGTGCCAGCAGCCTCGCCGGGACTAGCGGGAGACGGTCCTACGAGCAGTACTTC	CASSLAGTSGRRSYEQYF
-	-	TRBV6-5	TRBJ1-4	TGTGCCAGCAGTTACTCTAACAGGGAACGTGAAAAACTGTTTTTT	CASSYSNREREKLFF
TRBD2	once	TRBV5-4	TRBJ2-7	TGTGCCAGCAGCTCTTTGACTAGCGGGAGAATCAACGAGCAGTACTTC	CASSSLTSGRINEQYF
-	-	TRBV6-1	TRBJ2-1	TGTGCCAGCAGTGAAGCAGGGGGGGGCCCCTACAATGAGCAGTTCTTC	CASSEAGGGPYNEQFF
TRBD1	once	TRBV30	TRBJ1-1	TGTGCCTGGAGTCCAAGTTACAGGGGTCATACTGAAGCTTTCTTT	CAWSPSYRGHTEAFF
TRBD1	few	TRBV12-5	TRBJ1-1	TGTGCTAGCGCCCGACAGGGTGGCAACACTGAAGCTTTCTTT	CASARQGGNTEAFF
TRBD1	-	TRBV9	TRBJ1-1	TGTGCCAGCAGCGCCGGACAGGGGAACACTGAAGCTTTCTTT	CASSAGQGNTEAFF
TRBD2	-	TRBV2	TRBJ2-3	TGTGCCAGCAGTGAGGCTAGCGGCCCCAGGCGGGGTACGCAGTATTTT	CASSEASGPRRGTQYF
TRBD2	-	TRBV18	TRBJ2-1	TGTGCCAGCTCACCCGGAACTAGCGGGGGGAACAATGAGCAGTTCTTC	CASSPGTSGGNNEQFF
TRBD2	-	TRBV6-1	TRBJ2-1	TGTGCCAGCAGTGACAGGCTAGCGGGGAACAATGAGCAGTTCTTC	CASSDRLAGNNEQFF
-	-	TRBV27	TRBJ2-2	TGTGCCAGCAGTCTATCGAGGAACACCGGGGAGCTGTTTTTT	CASSLSRNTGELFF
TRBD1	once	TRBV18	TRBJ2-7	TGTGCCAGCTCACCACAAGTGTTAGACAGGGAAAATTTCTACGAGCAGTACTTC	CASSPQVLDRENFYEQYF
-	-	TRBV5-1	TRBJ1-1	TGCGCCAGCAGCCTAGGAGGGTCCACTGAAGCTTTCTTT	CASSLGGSTEAFF
TRBD1	-	TRBV4-1	TRBJ2-7	TGCGCCAGCAGCCATGGACAGGACGGGTTTTACGAGCAGTACTTC	CASSHGQDGFYEQYF
-	-	TRBV4-1	TRBJ1-5	TGCGCCAGCAGCCAAGATTCAGGGAATCAGCCCCAGCATTTT	CASSQDSGNQPQHF
-	-	TRBV30	TRBJ2-3	TGTGCCTGGACTAGCGTGGGCACAGATACGCAGTATTTT	CAWTSVGTDTQYF
TRBD2	once	TRBV28	TRBJ2-7	TGTGCCAGCAGTTTAAAGTCCGGCCTAGCGGGGTACGAGCAGTACTTC	CASSLKSGLAGYEQYF
-	-	TRBV19	TRBJ1-1	TGTGCCAGTAGTATAAAGGGGGATACTGAAGCTTTCTTT	CASSIKGDTEAFF
-	-	TRBV9	TRBJ1-3	TGTGCCAGCAGCTATCTGGACAGCTCTGGAAACACCATATATTTT	CASSYLDSSGNTIYF
TRBD1	-	TRBV6-6	TRBJ1-5	TGTGCCACCCAATCGGGACAGGGAAGTATTGGTCAGCCCCAGCATTTT	CATQSGQGSIGQPQHF
-	-	TRBV30	TRBJ2-1	TGTGCCTGGAGTATGGTTGAGCCTCGGCAGTTCTTC	CAWSMVEPRQFF
TRBD1	-	TRBV14	TRBJ2-5	TGTGCCAGCAGCCAACAGGGGGCCCCCGGGGAGACCCAGTACTTC	CASSQQGAPGETQYF
-	once	TRBV5-1	TRBJ2-5	TGCGCCAGCAGCCCCCTTGGAGGGGCTGAGACCCAGTACTTC	CASSPLGGAETQYF
-	-	TRBV27	TRBJ2-1	TGTGCCAGCAGCAGGGGACATCCCGGGAATGAGCAGTTCTTC	CASSRGHPGNEQFF
TRBD1	-	TRBV6-6	TRBJ1-2	TGTGCCAGCAGTGATAGGGGACAGAACTATGGCTACACCTTC	CASSDRGQNYGYTF
-	-	TRBV28	TRBJ1-4	TGTGCCAGCAGTTTAGCAGGTCGTCGGGAATTCTTGGAAAAACTGTTTTTT	CASSLAGRREFLEKLFF
TRBD1	-	TRBV10-3	TRBJ1-5	TGTGCCATCAGTGGACAGGGGGGCAATCAGCCCCAGCATTTT	CAISGQGGNQPQHF
TRBD1	few	TRBV19	TRBJ2-2	TGTGCCAGTAGTATAGGGGGACAGGGGAACACCGGGGAGCTGTTTTTT	CASSIGGQGNTGELFF
-	once	TRBV14	TRBJ1-5	TGTGCCAGAGGGCCCGGAGGAGATAGCAATCAGCCCCAGCATTTT	CARGPGGDSNQPQHF
TRBD2	-	TRBV28	TRBJ2-7	TGTGCCAGCGCCTGGACTAGCGGGCCGCTCTACGAGCAGTACTTC	CASAWTSGPLYEQYF
-	few	TRBV9	TRBJ1-3	TGTGCCAGCAGCGTAGTGGCAGCTGGAAACACCATATATTTT	CASSVVAAGNTIYF
TRBD1	-	TRBV6-1	TRBJ1-2	TGTGCCAGCGGGGGGGACAGGGGGCTTGCTATAACCTTC	CASGGDRGLAITF
TRBD1	-	TRBV5-1	TRBJ1-2	TGCGCCAGCAGCTCGGAGACAGGGTCGTTCTATGGCTACACCTTC	CASSSETGSFYGYTF
-	-	TRBV1	TRBJ1-5	TGCACCAGCAGCCAAGGGGAGGGGGGTAAGCAGCCCCAGCATTTT	CTSSQGEGGKQPQHF
-	-	TRBV14	TRBJ2-7	TGTGCCAGCAGCCATCTTCACGAGCAGTACTTC	CASSHLHEQYF
-	-	TRBV5-1	TRBJ1-1	TGCGCCAGCAGCCCTATGCCAGGGAATGCTGAAGCTTTCTTT	CASSPMPGNAEAFF
-	-	TRBV6-5	TRBJ1-1	TGTGCCAGCAGTTACTCGACAGGAGTAATGAACACTGAAGCTTTCTTT	CASSYSTGVMNTEAFF
TRBD1	-	TRBV19	TRBJ1-5	TGTGCCAGTAGTTTCTCCCGGACAGGGGGCATTAGCAATCAGCCCCAGCATTTT	CASSFSRTGGISNQPQHF
-	-	TRBV28	TRBJ1-4	TGTGCCAGCGGGGCAGCATTAGCAACTAATGAAAAACTGTTTTTT	CASGAALATNEKLFF